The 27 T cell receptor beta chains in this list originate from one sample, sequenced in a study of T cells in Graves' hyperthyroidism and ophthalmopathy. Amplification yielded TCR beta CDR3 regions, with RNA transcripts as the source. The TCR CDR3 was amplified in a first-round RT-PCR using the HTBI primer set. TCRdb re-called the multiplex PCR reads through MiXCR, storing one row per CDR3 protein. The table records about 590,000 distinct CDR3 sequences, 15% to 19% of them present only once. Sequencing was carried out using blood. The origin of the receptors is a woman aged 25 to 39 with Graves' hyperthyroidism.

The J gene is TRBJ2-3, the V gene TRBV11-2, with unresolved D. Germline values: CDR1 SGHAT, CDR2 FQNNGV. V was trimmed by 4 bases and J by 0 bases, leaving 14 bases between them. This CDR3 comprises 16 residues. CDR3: CASSSPGRGSTDTQYF. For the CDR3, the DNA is TGTGCCAGCAGCTCCCCGGGTCGAGGTAGCACAGATACGCAGTATTTT.

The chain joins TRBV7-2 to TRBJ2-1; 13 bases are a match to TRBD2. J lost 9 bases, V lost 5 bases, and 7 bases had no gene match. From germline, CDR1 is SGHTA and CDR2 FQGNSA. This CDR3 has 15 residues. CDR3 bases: TGTGCCAGCAGCGTACTAGCGGGAGGGCCGATTGAGCAGTTCTTC. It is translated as CASSVLAGGPIEQFF.

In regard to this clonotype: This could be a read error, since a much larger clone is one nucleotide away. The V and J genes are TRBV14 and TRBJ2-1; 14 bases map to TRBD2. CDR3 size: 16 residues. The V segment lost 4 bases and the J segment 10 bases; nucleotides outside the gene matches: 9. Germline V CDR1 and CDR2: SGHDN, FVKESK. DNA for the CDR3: TGTGCCAGCAGCCGGGCGGGACTAGCGGGAGAAGGGGAGCAGTTCTTC. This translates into CASSRAGLAGEGEQFF. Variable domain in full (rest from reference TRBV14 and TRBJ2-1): EAGVTQFPSHSVIEKGQTVTLRCDPISGHDNLYWYRRVMGKEIKFLLHFVKESKQDESGMPNNRFLAERTGGTYSTLKVQPAELEDSGVYFCASSRAGLAGEGEQFFGPGTRLTVL.

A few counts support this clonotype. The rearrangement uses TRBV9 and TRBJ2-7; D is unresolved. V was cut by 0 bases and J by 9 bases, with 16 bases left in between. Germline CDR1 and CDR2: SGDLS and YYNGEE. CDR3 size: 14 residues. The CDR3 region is CASSVDGNKLGQYF. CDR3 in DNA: TGTGCCAGCAGCGTAGATGGGAACAAACTCGGGCAGTACTTC.

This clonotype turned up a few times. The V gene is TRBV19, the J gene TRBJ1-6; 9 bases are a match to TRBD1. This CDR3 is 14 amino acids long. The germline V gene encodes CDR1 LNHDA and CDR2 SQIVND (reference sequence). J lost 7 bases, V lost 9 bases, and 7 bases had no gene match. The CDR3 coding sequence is TGTGCCAGCGCACAGGGGGCTCTGAATTCACCCCTCCACTTT. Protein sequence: CASAQGALNSPLHF.

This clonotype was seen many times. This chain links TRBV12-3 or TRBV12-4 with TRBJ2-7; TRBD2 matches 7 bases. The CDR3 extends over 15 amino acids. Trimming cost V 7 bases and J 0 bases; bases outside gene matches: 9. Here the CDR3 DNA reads TGTGCCAGCACCCCTGGACTAGGAAGCTCCTACGAGCAGTACTTC. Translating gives CASTPGLGSSYEQYF.

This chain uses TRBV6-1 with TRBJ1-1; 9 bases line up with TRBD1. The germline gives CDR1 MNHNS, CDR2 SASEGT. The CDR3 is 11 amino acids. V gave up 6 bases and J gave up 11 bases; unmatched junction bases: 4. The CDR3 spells CASSTGGAAFF. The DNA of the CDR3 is TGTGCCAGCAGCACAGGGGGCGCGGCTTTCTTT.

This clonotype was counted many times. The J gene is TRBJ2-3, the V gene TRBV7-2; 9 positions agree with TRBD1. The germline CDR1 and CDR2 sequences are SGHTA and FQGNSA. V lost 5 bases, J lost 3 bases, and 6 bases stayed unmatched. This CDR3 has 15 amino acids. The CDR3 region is CASSLRTGVTDTQYF. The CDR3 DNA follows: TGTGCCAGCAGCCTCCGGACAGGGGTGACAGATACGCAGTATTTT.

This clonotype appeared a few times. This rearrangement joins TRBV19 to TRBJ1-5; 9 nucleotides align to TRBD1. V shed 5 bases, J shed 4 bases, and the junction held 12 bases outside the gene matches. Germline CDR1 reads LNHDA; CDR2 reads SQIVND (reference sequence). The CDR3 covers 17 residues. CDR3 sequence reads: CASSAGTGTILNQPQHF. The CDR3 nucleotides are TGTGCCAGTAGTGCCGGGACAGGGACCATACTTAATCAGCCCCAGCATTTT.

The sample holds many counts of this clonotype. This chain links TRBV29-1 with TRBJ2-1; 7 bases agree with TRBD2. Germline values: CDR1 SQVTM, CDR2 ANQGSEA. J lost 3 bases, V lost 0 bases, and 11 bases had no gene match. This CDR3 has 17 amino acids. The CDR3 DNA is TGCAGCGTTGAAGAATCGTGGACGGGAGGTGGCTACAATGAGCAGTTCTTC. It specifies CSVEESWTGGGYNEQFF.

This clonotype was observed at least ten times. CDR3 loop: CAWSINDRAAIYF. DNA for the CDR3: TGTGCCTGGAGTATTAATGACAGGGCGGCCATATATTTT. The chain couples TRBV30 to TRBJ1-3; 7 positions match TRBD1. Unmatched junction bases numbered 9, after V lost 2 bases and J lost 11 bases. The length of the CDR3 is 13 residues. The germline V gene encodes CDR1 GTSNPN and CDR2 SVGIG (reference sequence).

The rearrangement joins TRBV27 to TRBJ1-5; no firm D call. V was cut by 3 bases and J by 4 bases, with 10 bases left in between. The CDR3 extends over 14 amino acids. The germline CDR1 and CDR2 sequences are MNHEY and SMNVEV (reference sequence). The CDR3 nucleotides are TGTGCCAGCAGTTTTCGGGGAGCAAATCAGCCCCAGCATTTT. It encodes CASSFRGANQPQHF.

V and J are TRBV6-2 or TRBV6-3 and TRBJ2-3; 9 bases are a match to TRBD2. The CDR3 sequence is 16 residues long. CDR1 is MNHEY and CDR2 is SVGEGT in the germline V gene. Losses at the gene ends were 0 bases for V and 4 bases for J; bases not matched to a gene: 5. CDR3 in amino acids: CASSYSVAGAPDTQYF. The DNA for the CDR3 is TGTGCCAGCAGTTACTCGGTAGCGGGAGCCCCAGATACGCAGTATTTT.

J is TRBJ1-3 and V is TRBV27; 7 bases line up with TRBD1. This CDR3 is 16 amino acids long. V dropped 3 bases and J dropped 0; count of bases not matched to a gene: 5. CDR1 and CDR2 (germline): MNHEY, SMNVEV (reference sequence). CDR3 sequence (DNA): TGTGCCAGCAGTTTGGGACAGCCATACTCTGGAAACACCATATATTTT. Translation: CASSLGQPYSGNTIYF.

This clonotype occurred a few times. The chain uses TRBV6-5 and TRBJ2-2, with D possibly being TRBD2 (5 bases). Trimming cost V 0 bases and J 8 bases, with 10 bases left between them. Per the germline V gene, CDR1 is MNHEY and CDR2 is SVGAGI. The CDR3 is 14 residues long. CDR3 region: CASSYSGVSGELFF. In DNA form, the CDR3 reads TGTGCCAGCAGTTACTCCGGGGTATCGGGGGAGCTGTTTTTT.

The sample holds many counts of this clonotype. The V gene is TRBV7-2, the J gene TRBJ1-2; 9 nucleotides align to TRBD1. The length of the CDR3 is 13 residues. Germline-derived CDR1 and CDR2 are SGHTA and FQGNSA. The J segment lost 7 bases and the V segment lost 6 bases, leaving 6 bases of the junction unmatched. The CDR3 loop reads CASSKGQGTGYTF. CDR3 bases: TGTGCCAGCAGTAAAGGACAGGGGACTGGCTACACCTTC.

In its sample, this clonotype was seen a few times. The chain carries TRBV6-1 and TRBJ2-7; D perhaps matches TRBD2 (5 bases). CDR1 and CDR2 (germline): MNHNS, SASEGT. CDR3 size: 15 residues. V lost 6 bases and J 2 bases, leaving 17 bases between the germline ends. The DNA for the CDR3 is TGTGCCAGCAGCCTGCGGGTAGGGCAGACCTACGAGCAGTACTTC. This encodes CASSLRVGQTYEQYF.

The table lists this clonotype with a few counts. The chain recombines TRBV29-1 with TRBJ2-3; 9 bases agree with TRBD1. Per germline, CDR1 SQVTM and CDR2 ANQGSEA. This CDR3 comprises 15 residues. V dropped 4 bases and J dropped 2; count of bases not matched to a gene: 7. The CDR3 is CSVALTGGITDTQYF. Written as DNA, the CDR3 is TGCAGCGTTGCCCTGACAGGGGGGATCACAGATACGCAGTATTTT.

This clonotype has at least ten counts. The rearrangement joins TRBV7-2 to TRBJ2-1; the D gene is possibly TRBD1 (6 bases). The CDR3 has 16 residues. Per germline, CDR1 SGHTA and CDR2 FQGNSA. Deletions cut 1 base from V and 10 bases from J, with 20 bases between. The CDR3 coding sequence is TGTGCCAGCAGCTTAGGTCAGGGGTACCTACAACAAGAGCAGTTCTTC. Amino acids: CASSLGQGYLQQEQFF.

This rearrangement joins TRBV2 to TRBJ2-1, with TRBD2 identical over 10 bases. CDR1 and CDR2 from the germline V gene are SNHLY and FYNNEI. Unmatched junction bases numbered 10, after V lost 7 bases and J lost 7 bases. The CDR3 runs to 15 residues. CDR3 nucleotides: TGTGCCAGCAAAGGGACTAGCGAGCGGGGGAATGAGCAGTTCTTC. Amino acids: CASKGTSERGNEQFF. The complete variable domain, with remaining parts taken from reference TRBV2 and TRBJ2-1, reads EPEVTQTPSHQVTQMGQEVILRCVPISNHLYFYWYRQILGQKVEFLVSFYNNEISEKSEIFDDQFSVERPDGSNFTLKIRSTKLEDSAMYFCASKGTSERGNEQFFGPGTRLTVL.

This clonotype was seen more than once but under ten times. The CDR3, as DNA: TGTGCCAGCAACTTCCCCGGTTACGAGCAGTACTTC. Translated: CASNFPGYEQYF. This chain links TRBV27 with TRBJ2-7; D ambiguous. The CDR3 is 12 amino acids. Trimming stripped 7 bases from V and 4 bases from J, with 11 bases between. The germline V gene encodes CDR1 MNHEY and CDR2 SMNVEV (reference sequence).

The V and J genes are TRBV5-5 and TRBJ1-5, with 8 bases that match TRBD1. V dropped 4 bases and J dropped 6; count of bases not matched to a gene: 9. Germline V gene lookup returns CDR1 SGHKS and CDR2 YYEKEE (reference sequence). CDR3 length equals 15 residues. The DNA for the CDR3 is TGTGCCAGCAGCAAGCAGGGGGCTTTTGTTCAGCCCCAGCATTTT. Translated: CASSKQGAFVQPQHF.

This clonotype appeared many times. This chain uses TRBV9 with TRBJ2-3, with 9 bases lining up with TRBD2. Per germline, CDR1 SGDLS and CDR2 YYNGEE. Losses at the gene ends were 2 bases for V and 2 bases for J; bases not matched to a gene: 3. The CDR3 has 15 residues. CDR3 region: CASSVGGRDTDTQYF. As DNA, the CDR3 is TGTGCCAGCAGCGTGGGCGGGAGGGACACAGATACGCAGTATTTT.

The CDR3 DNA reads as TGTGCCAGCAGCTTAGTAGCGGCGACCTACGAGCAGTACTTC. Protein product: CASSLVAATYEQYF. The gene calls are TRBV13 and TRBJ2-7, with D tentatively TRBD2 (6 bases). The CDR3 contains 14 residues. The germline V gene encodes CDR1 PRHDT and CDR2 FYEKMQ (reference sequence). Trimming left V 1 base short and J 2 bases short, with 9 bases between.

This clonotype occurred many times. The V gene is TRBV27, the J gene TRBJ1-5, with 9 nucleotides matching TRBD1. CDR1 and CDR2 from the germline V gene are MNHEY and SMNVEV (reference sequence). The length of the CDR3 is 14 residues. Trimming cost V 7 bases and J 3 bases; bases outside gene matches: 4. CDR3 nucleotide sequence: TGTGCCAGCACGTGGACAGGGGACAATCAGCCCCAGCATTTT. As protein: CASTWTGDNQPQHF.

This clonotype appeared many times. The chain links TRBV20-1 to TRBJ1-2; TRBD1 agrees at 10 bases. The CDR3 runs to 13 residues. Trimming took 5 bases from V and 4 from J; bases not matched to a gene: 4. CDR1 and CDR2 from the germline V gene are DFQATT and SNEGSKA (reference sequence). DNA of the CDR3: TGCAGTGCTCCGGGACAGGGGTTCTATGGCTACACCTTC. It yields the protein CSAPGQGFYGYTF.

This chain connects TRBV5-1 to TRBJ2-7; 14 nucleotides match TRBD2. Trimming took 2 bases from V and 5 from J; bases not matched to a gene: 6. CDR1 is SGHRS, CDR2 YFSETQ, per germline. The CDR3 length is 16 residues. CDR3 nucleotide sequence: TGCGCCAGCAGCTTCGGGACTAGCGGGAGTGGGCACGAGCAGTACTTC. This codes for CASSFGTSGSGHEQYF.